The rows below give T cell receptor beta chains drawn from one sample of a study of tumor-infiltrating T cells and Merkel cell polyomavirus. Profiling relied on immunoSEQ multiplex PCR, and the TCRdb table lists in-frame clones only, not all of them. The sample comprises under 30,000 clones, 87% of which are singletons, and approximately 3% rests with the top ten. The sequenced material came from lymph node tissue. Receptors were obtained from a middle-aged man with Merkel cell carcinoma. Each CDR3 is given with its conserved first and last residue.

>TRBJ2-2|TRBV4-2
CASSQGGSGSAGELFF
>TRBJ2-6|TRBV4-2
CASSLSGSGANVLTF
>TRBJ2-7|TRBV28
CASRTGNAYEQYF
>TRBJ2-2|TRBV6-5
CASSWTETNTGELFF
>TRBJ1-2|TRBV25-1
CASSGTGGMGGYTF
>TRBJ2-7|TRBV4-1
CASSQEGSGSRSEQYF
>TRBJ2-5|TRBV30
CAWSVTSGETQYF
>TRBJ2-5|TRBV7-9
CASSFWQSETQYF
>TRBJ2-3|TRBV7-2
CASSLVGPGGAQYF
>TRBJ2-5|TRBV6-1
CASSPAGGETQYF
>TRBJ1-1|TRBV7-2
CASSLSVNTEAFF
>TRBJ2-7|TRBV5-1
CASSFGTRDTSEQYF
>TRBJ2-7|TRBV2
CASEGHLQRGEQYF
>TRBJ1-2|TRBV13
CASSLKTVRGYTF
>TRBJ1-6|TRBV6-1
CASSHNRESPLHF
>TRBJ2-1|TRBV11-2
CASSPSGRAYNEQFF
>TRBJ1-2|TRBV9
CASSVDQGLGGYTF
>TRBJ1-5|TRBV7-9
CASSTDRGSGNQPQHF
>TRBJ1-2|TRBV30
CAWSSFKRESGYTF
>TRBJ2-1|TRBV7-9
CASSSGGPRDEQFF
>TRBJ2-7|TRBV4-1
CASSPRASEQYF
>TRBJ2-3|TRBV25-1
CASSTPGGLSTDTQYF
>TRBJ2-7|TRBV4-1
CASSQVRRDRGRPQGEQYF
>TRBJ2-6|TRBV6-5
CASRAPGSGANVLTF
>TRBJ2-3|TRBV7-2
CASSLVMGGPKDTQYF
>TRBJ1-2|TRBV5-6
CASSRDRRNGYTF
>TRBJ2-6|TRBV9
CASSGDRTGANVLTF
>TRBJ1-2|TRBV5-5
CASSPDSGGYGYTF
>TRBJ2-3|TRBV6-4
CASSQLAGSTDTQYF
>TRBJ2-3|TRBV30
CALERNGGTSTDTQYF
>TRBJ2-1|TRBV6-1
CASSEAVGGRLEQFF
>TRBJ2-7|TRBV7-6
CASSSGLGAGDEQYF
>TRBJ1-3|TRBV9
CASSPQGTGTGNTIYF
>TRBJ2-2|TRBV19
CASRALAGIGELFF
>TRBJ1-2|TRBV5-1
CASSEGYGYTF
>TRBJ1-5|TRBV5-1
CASSLVGDQPQHF
>TRBJ2-3|TRBV27
CASSLVVDNTDTQYF
>TRBJ2-7|TRBV6-5
CASSSTSGAYEQYF
>TRBJ2-7|TRBV6-1
CASGREDFFYEQYF
>TRBJ2-7|TRBV6-1
CASRKNGLAGEQYF
>TRBJ1-2|TRBV4-1
CASSHKQGATYGYTF
>TRBJ1-1|TRBV9
CASSSRELLLMNTEAFF
>TRBJ1-5|TRBV30
CAWNQNSNQPQHF
>TRBJ2-3|TRBV5-1
CASSSLAGGTDTQYF
>TRBJ2-3|TRBV10-3
CAISNRDRFVDTQYF
>TRBJ2-5|TRBV7-2
CASSWQGGQETQYF
>TRBJ1-2|TRBV6-1
CASSVGTVSYGYTF
>TRBJ2-3|TRBV5-5
CASSSRGEADTQYF
>TRBJ2-7|TRBV5-6
CASSLGLAEGEQYF
>TRBJ2-7|TRBV9
CASSVGGTLLEQYF
>TRBJ2-7|TRBV18
CASSPLPKTSGSYEQYF
>TRBJ1-2|TRBV6-5
CASSAGTGLDYGYTF
>TRBJ2-1|TRBV4-2
CASSQDRRLAGGSNEQFF
>TRBJ2-5|TRBV6-5
CASSYSFDIGETQYF
>TRBJ2-2|TRBV9
CASSSTGGLTGELFF
>TRBJ1-2|TRBV30
CAWRAEGNGYHTF
>TRBJ2-7|TRBV5-1
CASSLITGGSYEQYF
>TRBJ2-1|TRBV27
CASSSDTNSYNEQFF
>TRBJ2-1|TRBV2
CASRTSGGNEQFF